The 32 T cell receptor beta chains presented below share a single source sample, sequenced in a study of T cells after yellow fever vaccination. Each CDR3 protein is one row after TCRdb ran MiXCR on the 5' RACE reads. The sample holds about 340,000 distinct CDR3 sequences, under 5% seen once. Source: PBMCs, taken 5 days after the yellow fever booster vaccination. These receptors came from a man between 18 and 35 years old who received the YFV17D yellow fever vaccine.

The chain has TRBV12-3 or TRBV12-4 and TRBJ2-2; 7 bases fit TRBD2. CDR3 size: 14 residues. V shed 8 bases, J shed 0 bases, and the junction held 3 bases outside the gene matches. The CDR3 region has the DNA TGTGCCAGCGAGCGGGGTTCGAACACCGGGGAGCTGTTTTTT. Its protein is CASERGSNTGELFF.

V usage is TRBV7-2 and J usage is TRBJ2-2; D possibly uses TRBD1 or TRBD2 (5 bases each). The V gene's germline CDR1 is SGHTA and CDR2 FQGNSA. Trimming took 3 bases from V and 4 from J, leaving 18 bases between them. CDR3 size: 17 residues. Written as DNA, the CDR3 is TGTGCCAGCAGCTTGGCCCTTGGGACCGCCCGCACCGGGGAGCTGTTTTTT. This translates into CASSLALGTARTGELFF.

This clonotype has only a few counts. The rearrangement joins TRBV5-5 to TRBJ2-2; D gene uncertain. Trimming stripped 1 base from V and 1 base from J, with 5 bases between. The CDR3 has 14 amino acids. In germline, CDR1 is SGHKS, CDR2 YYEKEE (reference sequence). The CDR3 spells CASSLFWNTGELFF. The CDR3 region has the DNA TGTGCCAGCAGCTTGTTTTGGAACACCGGGGAGCTGTTTTTT.

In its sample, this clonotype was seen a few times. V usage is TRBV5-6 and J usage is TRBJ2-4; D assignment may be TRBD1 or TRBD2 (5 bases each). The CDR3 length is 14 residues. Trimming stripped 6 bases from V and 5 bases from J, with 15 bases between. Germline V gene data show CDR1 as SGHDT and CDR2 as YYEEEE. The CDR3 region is CASTSSGLENIQYF. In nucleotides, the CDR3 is TGTGCCAGCACCTCCTCGGGGCTTGAAAACATTCAGTACTTC.

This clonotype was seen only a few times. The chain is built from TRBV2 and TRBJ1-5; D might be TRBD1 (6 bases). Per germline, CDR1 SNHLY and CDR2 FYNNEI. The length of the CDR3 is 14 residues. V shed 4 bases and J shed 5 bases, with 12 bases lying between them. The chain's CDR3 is CASSGGQADQPQHF. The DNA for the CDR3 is TGTGCCAGCAGTGGGGGGCAGGCTGATCAGCCCCAGCATTTT.

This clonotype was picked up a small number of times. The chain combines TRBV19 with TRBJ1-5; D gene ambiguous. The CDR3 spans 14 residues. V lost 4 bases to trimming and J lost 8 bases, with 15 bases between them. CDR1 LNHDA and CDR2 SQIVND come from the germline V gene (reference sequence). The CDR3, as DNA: TGTGCCAGTAGTACTCGACTCAGTCAGAAGCCCCAGCATTTT. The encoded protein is CASSTRLSQKPQHF.

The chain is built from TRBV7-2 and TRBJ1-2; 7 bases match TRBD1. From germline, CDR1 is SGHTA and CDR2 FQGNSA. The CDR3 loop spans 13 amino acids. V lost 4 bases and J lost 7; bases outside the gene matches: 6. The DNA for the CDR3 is TGTGCCAGCAGCTCCCCACAGGGGCCTGGCTACACCTTC. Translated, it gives CASSSPQGPGYTF.

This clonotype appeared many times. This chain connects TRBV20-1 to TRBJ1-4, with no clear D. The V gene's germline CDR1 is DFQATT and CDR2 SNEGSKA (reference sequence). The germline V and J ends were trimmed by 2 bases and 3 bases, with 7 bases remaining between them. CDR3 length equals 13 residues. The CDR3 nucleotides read TGCAGTGCTAGATCGGTTTCTAATGAAAAACTGTTTTTT. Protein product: CSARSVSNEKLFF.

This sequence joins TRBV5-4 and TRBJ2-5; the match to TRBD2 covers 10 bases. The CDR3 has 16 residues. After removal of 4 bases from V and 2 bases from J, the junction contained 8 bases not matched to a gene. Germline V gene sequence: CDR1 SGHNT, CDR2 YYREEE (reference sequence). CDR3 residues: CASSPLAGSGQETQYF. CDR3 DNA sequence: TGTGCCAGCAGCCCACTAGCGGGGTCGGGTCAAGAGACCCAGTACTTC.

Here the CDR3 DNA reads TGTGCCAGCAGTTACTCCCGCAGGGGGCAATCACCCCTCCACTTT. Protein sequence: CASSYSRRGQSPLHF. V and J are TRBV6-5 and TRBJ1-6; 8 bases are a match to TRBD1. The germline gives CDR1 MNHEY, CDR2 SVGAGI. V lost 0 bases to trimming and J lost 10 bases; unmatched junction nucleotides: 5. This CDR3 has 15 residues.

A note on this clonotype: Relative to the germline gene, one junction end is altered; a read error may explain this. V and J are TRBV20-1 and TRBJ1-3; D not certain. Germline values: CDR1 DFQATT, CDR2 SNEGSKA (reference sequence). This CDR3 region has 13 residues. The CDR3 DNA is TGCAGTGCTCATCAGCGCTCTGGAAACACCCTATATTTT. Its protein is CSAHQRSGNTLYF.

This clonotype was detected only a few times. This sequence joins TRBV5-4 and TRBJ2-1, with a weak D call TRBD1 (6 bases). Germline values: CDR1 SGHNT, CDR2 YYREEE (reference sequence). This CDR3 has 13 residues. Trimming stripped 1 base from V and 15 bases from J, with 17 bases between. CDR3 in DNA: TGTGCCAGCAGCTTGTTCACAGGGCGAGCGGCGTTCTTC. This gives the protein CASSLFTGRAAFF.

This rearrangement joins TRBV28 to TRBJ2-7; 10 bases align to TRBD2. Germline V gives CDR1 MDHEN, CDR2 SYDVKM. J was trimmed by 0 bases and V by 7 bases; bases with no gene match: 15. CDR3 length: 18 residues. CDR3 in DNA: TGTGCCAGCAAGCCCGGCGGAGCGGGGGGGTTCAGCTCCTACGAGCAGTACGTC. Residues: CASKPGGAGGFSSYEQYV.

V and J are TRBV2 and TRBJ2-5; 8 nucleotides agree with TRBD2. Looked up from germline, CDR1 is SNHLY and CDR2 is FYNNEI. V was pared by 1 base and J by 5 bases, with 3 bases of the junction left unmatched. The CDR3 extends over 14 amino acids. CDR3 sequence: CASSEESGGETQYF. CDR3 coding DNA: TGTGCCAGCAGTGAAGAAAGCGGGGGCGAGACCCAGTACTTC.

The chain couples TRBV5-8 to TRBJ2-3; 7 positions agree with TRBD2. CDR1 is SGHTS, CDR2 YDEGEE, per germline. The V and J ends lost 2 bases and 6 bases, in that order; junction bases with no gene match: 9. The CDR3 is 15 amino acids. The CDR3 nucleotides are TGTGCCAGCAGCTTACGAGCGGGGCGCGGGGATACGCAGTATTTT. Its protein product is CASSLRAGRGDTQYF. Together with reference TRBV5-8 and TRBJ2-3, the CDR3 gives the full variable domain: EAGVTQSPTHLIKTRGQQATLRCSPISGHTSVYWYQQALGLGLQFLLWYDEGEERNRGNFPPRFSGRQFPNYSSELNVNALELEDSALYLCASSLRAGRGDTQYFGPGTRLTVL.

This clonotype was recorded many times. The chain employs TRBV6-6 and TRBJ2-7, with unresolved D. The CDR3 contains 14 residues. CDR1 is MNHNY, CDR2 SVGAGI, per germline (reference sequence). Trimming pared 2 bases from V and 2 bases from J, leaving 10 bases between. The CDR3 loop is CASSYGPPTYEQYF. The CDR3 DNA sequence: TGTGCCAGCAGTTACGGGCCCCCTACCTACGAGCAGTACTTC.

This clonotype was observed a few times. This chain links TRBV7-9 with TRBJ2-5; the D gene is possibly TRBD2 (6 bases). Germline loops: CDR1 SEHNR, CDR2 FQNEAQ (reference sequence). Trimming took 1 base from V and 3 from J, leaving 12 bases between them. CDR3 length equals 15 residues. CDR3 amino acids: CASSLDPGAKETQYF. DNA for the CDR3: TGTGCCAGCAGCTTAGATCCGGGAGCTAAAGAGACCCAGTACTTC.

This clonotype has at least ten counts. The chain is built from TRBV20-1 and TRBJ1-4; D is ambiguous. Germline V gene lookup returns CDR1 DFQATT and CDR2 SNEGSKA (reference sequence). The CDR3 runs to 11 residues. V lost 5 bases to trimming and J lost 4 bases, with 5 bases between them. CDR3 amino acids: CSAPHNEKLFF. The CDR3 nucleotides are TGCAGTGCTCCGCATAATGAAAAACTGTTTTTT.

The CDR3 DNA reads TGTGCCAGCAGCTTAGGTCTAGGGGGGGGTCAGCCCCAGCATTTT. Translation gives CASSLGLGGGQPQHF. The V and J genes are TRBV7-2 and TRBJ1-5, with D possibly matching TRBD1 (6 bases). Trimming removed 1 base from V and 6 bases from J, with 13 bases in between. The CDR3 is 15 residues long. The V gene's germline CDR1 is SGHTA and CDR2 FQGNSA.

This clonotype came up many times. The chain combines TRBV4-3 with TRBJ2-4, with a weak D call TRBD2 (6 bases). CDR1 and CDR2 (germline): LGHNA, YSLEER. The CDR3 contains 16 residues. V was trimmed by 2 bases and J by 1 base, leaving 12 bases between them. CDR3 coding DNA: TGCGCCAGCAGCCAAACCACTCGGGGGGCCAAAAACATTCAGTACTTC. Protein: CASSQTTRGAKNIQYF.

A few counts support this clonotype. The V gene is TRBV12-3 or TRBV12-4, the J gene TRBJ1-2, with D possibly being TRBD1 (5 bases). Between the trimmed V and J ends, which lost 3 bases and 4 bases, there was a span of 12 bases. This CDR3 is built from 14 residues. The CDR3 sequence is CASSFRQGSYGYTF. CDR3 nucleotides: TGTGCCAGCAGTTTTCGGCAGGGCTCCTATGGCTACACCTTC.

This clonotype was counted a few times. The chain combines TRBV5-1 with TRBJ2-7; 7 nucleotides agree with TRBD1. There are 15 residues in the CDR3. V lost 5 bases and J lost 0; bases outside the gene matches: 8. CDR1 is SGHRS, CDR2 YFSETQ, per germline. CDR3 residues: CASSMMAGGSYEQYF. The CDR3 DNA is TGCGCCAGCAGTATGATGGCAGGGGGCTCCTACGAGCAGTACTTC.

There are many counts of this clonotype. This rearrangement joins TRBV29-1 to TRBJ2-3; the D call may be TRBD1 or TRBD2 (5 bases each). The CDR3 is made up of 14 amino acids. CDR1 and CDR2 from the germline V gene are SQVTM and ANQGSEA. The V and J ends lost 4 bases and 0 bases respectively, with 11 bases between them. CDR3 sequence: CSVVGWGSTDTQYF. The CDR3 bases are TGCAGCGTTGTAGGGTGGGGGAGCACAGATACGCAGTATTTT.

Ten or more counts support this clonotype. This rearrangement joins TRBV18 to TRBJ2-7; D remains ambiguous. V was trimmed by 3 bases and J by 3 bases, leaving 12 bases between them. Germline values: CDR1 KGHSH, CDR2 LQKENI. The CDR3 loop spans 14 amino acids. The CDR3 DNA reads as TGTGCCAGCTCACCTTCGAGGCAGGTCTACGAGCAGTACTTC. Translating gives CASSPSRQVYEQYF.

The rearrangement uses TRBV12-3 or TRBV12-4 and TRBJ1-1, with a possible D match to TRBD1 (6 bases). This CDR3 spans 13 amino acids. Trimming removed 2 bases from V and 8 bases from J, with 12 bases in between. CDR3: CASSLFLDREAFF. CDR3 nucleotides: TGTGCCAGCAGTTTATTTTTGGACAGAGAAGCTTTCTTT.

CDR3 loop: CASSSDMDEQFF. CDR3 DNA: TGTGCCAGCAGCTCCGACATGGATGAGCAGTTCTTC. The V gene is TRBV5-4, the J gene TRBJ2-1; no definite D call. V shed 3 bases and J shed 8 bases, with 9 bases lying between them. The length of the CDR3 is 12 residues. CDR1 is SGHNT, CDR2 YYREEE, per germline (reference sequence).

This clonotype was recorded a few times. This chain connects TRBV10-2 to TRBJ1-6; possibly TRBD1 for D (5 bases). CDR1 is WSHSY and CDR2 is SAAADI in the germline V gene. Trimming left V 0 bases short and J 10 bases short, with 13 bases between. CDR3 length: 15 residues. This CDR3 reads CASSESFGAGSPLHF. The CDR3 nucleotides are TGCGCCAGCAGTGAGTCGTTCGGGGCCGGGTCACCCCTCCACTTT.

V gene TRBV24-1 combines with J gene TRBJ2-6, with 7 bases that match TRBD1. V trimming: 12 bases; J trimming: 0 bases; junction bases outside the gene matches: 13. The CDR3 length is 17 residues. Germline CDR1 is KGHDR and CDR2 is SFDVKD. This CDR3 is CAAYFRDRNSGANVLTF. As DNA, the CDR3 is TGTGCCGCTTACTTCCGGGACAGAAACTCTGGGGCCAACGTCCTGACTTTC.

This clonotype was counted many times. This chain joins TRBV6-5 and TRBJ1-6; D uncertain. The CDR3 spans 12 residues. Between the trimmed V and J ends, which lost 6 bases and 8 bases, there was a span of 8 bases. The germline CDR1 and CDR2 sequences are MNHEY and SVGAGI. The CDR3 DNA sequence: TGTGCCAGCAGGTCTCATGATTCACCCCTCCACTTT. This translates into CASRSHDSPLHF.

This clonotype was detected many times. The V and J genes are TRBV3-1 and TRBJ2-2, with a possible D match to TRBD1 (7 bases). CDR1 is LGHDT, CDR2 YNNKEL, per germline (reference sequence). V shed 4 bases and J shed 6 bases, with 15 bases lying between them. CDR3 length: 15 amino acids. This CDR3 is CASSRDSGRAGELFF. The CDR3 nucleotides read TGTGCCAGCAGCCGGGACAGCGGGCGGGCCGGGGAGCTGTTTTTT. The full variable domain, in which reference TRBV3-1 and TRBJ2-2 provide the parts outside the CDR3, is DTAVSQTPKYLVTQMGNDKSIKCEQNLGHDTMYWYKQDSKKFLKIMFSYNNKELIINETVPNRFSPKSPDKAHLNLHINSLELGDSAVYFCASSRDSGRAGELFFGEGSRLTVL.

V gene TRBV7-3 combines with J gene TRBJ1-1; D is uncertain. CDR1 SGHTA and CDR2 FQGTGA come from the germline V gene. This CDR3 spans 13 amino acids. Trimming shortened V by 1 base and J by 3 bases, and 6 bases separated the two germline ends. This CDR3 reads CASSLNLYTEAFF. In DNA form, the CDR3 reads TGTGCCAGCAGCTTAAATTTGTACACTGAAGCTTTCTTT.

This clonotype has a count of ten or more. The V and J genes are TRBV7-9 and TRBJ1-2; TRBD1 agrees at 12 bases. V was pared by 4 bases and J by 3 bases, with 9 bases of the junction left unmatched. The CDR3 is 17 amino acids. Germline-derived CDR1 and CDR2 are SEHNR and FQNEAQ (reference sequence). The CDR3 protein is CASSSYRDRGPDYGYTF. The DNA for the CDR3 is TGTGCCAGCAGCTCATATCGGGACAGGGGGCCGGACTATGGCTACACCTTC.